Detailed here is one TCR beta chain. No antigen is known for it. Indicated treatment: around 19 received Ad26.COV2.S at low or high dose, single or two shots; roughly five received placebo; per-sample allocation not given. Collection of the samples took place on day 63 after the first injection of vaccine or placebo. Within Boston, the person who donated was an adult of 18-55 years. The sample belongs to a study of Ad26.COV2.S vaccination and SARS-CoV-2 variants. The method was immunoSEQ multiplex PCR; TCRdb's version includes in-frame clones alone and lacks a portion of them. The sample contains 330,000 or so clones, roughly 90% of which appear only once. CDR3 length: 17 amino acids. From germline, CDR1 is SGHTA and CDR2 FQGNSA. The ends were cut back, 5 bases at V and 0 bases at J, with 17 bases in the middle. Study conclusions and caveats: Vaccine recipients and placebo recipients showed similar non-spike TCR breadth.

The sequence was obtained from a person between 18 and 60 years old who received the Ad26.COV2.S COVID-19 vaccine or a placebo. The gene calls are TRBV7-2 and TRBJ1-5, with D uncertain. Sequencing was performed on peripheral blood, taken in a trial of Ad26.COV2.S vaccine versus placebo. CDR3 residues: CASSPPWTGVSNQPQHF. CDR3 nucleotide sequence: TGTGCCAGCAGCCCACCCTGGACTGGGGTTAGCAATCAGCCCCAGCATTTT.